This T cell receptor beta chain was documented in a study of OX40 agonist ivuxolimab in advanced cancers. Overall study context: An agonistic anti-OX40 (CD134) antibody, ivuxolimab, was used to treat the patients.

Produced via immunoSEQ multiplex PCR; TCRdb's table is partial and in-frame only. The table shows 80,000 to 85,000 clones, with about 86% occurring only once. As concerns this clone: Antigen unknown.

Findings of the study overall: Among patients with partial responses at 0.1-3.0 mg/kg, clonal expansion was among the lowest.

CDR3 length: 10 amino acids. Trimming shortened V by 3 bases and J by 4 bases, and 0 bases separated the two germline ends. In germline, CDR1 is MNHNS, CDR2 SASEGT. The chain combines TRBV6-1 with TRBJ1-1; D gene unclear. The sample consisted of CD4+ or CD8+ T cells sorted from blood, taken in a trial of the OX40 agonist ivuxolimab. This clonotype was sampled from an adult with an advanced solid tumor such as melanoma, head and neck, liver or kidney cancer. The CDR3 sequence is CASSDTEAFF. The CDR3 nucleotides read TGTGCCAGCAGTGACACTGAAGCTTTCTTT.